Listed here are 25 T cell receptor beta chains from one sample, sequenced in a study of blood T cell repertoires in COVID-19. Libraries were prepared by immunoSEQ multiplex PCR; TCRdb keeps only in-frame clonotypes and omits some of them. This table holds approximately 500,000 clones, 85% to 90% found once. Input material: peripheral blood. The receptors shown here come from a woman between 45 and 65 years old with COVID-19, enrolled during active disease.

The CDR3 nucleotides are TGTGCCAGCAGCCATACCGGGACTAGCACCTACGAGCAGTACTTC. It codes for CASSHTGTSTYEQYF. V and J are TRBV3-1 (or the pseudogene TRBV3-2) and TRBJ2-7; 9 bases map to TRBD2. CDR1 and CDR2 (germline): LGHDT, YNNKEL (reference sequence). V gave up 3 bases and J gave up 2 bases; unmatched junction bases: 5. The CDR3 is made up of 15 amino acids.

The V and J genes are TRBV11-3 and TRBJ2-1; D is unresolved. The V gene's germline CDR1 is SGHNT and CDR2 YENEEA. The CDR3 covers 15 residues. V shed 3 bases and J shed 6 bases, with 15 bases lying between them. DNA of the CDR3: TGTGCCAGCAGCTTTGACCCCAGCCGAGGCAATGAGCAGTTCTTC. Residues: CASSFDPSRGNEQFF.

CDR3 coding DNA: TGTGCCAGCAGTTATTCTCATACTCCTGACACTGAAGCTTTCTTT. Amino acid sequence: CASSYSHTPDTEAFF. The genes are TRBV6-2 or TRBV6-3 and TRBJ1-1; no clear D. With 3 bases removed from V and 3 bases from J, the gap between germline ends came to 14 bases. Per the germline V gene, CDR1 is MNHEY and CDR2 is SVGEGT. The CDR3 has 15 residues.

J is TRBJ2-3 and V is TRBV9; 8 positions match TRBD2. The junction had 10 bases not matched to a gene; V was cut back by 3 bases and J by 4 bases. This CDR3 spans 16 amino acids. Per the germline V gene, CDR1 is SGDLS and CDR2 is YYNGEE. Written as DNA, the CDR3 is TGTGCCAGCAGCGCCGGCGGGGGGATTCGAGCAGATACGCAGTATTTT. Amino acid sequence: CASSAGGGIRADTQYF.

The chain carries TRBV6-5 and TRBJ1-2, with a tentative D call TRBD1 (6 bases). The ends were cut back, 6 bases at V and 8 bases at J, with 16 bases in the middle. Germline V gives CDR1 MNHEY, CDR2 SVGAGI. CDR3 length: 13 amino acids. DNA of the CDR3: TGTGCCAGCAGCAGAGCAGGGGATCAAGGCTACACCTTC. Translation gives CASSRAGDQGYTF.

This clone was counted once. The chain combines TRBV11-1 with TRBJ2-7; possible D gene TRBD1, 7 bases. Trimming cost V 2 bases and J 4 bases, with 18 bases left between them. The CDR3 consists of 16 residues. Germline values: CDR1 SGHAT, CDR2 FQDESV (reference sequence). The CDR3 DNA is TGTGCCAGCAGCTTACGGGCGGGACAGATAAATTACGAGCAGTACTTC. Protein product: CASSLRAGQINYEQYF.

V is TRBV11-3 and J is TRBJ1-6; 7 nucleotides align to TRBD1. The V gene end was trimmed by 4 bases and the J gene end by 6 bases; junction bases not matched to a gene: 15. The CDR3 totals 18 residues. Germline V gene data show CDR1 as SGHNT and CDR2 as YENEEA. The CDR3 here is CASSSGPGTGDGNSPLHF. CDR3 DNA: TGTGCCAGCAGCTCGGGACCCGGAACAGGGGATGGTAATTCACCCCTCCACTTT.

The chain joins TRBV6-5 to TRBJ1-2; TRBD1 aligns across 7 bases. Germline V gene sequence: CDR1 MNHEY, CDR2 SVGAGI. With V trimmed by 7 bases and J by 4 bases, 9 bases remained unmatched. The CDR3 sequence is 14 residues long. The CDR3 DNA sequence: TGTGCCAGCACCACTGGCCGGGACAGCTATGGCTACACCTTC. Its translation: CASTTGRDSYGYTF.

V gene TRBV7-9 combines with J gene TRBJ2-3; 13 nucleotides match TRBD2. The V segment lost 5 bases and the J segment 5 bases; nucleotides outside the gene matches: 4. Per the germline V gene, CDR1 is SEHNR and CDR2 is FQNEAQ (reference sequence). The CDR3 has 15 amino acids. The CDR3 sequence is CASSVTSGGEDTQYF. For the CDR3, the DNA is TGTGCCAGCAGCGTTACTAGCGGGGGGGAAGATACGCAGTATTTT.

V is TRBV5-6 and J is TRBJ1-1, with TRBD1 matching over 11 bases. Germline lookup yields CDR1 SGHDT and CDR2 YYEEEE. This CDR3 has 16 amino acids. V was pared by 3 bases and J by 6 bases, with 10 bases of the junction left unmatched. The DNA for the CDR3 is TGTGCCAGCAGCTATGGACAGGGGGCGAGGTATGCTGAAGCTTTCTTT. Encoded protein: CASSYGQGARYAEAFF.

The chain recombines TRBV15 with TRBJ1-2; D gene unclear. The germline gives CDR1 LNHNV, CDR2 YYDKDF (reference sequence). CDR3 length: 16 amino acids. The ends were cut back, 1 base at V and 5 bases at J, with 17 bases in the middle. The chain's CDR3 is CATSRGRSESRYGYTF. For the CDR3, the DNA is TGTGCCACCAGCAGAGGCCGTAGCGAATCGCGATATGGCTACACCTTC.

V gene TRBV30 combines with J gene TRBJ2-7; 10 nucleotides align to TRBD1. V lost 7 bases and J lost 5; bases outside the gene matches: 5. Germline V gene data show CDR1 as GTSNPN and CDR2 as SVGIG (reference sequence). The CDR3 runs to 12 residues. CDR3 DNA: TGTGCCTTAGGACAGGGGGAGGACGAGCAGTACTTC. This encodes CALGQGEDEQYF.

J is TRBJ2-2 and V is TRBV9; TRBD1 agrees at 11 bases. Germline CDR1 and CDR2: SGDLS and YYNGEE. Germline trimming cut 2 bases from V and 3 bases from J; bases unmatched to any gene: 0. This CDR3 is built from 15 residues. The CDR3 DNA reads as TGTGCCAGCAGCGTGGGACAGGGGGACACCGGGGAGCTGTTTTTT. Translating gives CASSVGQGDTGELFF.

The V and J genes are TRBV20-1 and TRBJ2-5, with 9 bases aligning to TRBD2. The germline CDR1 and CDR2 sequences are DFQATT and SNEGSKA (reference sequence). V lost 3 bases to trimming and J lost 3 bases; unmatched junction nucleotides: 11. This CDR3 spans 16 amino acids. The CDR3 coding sequence is TGCAGTGCTAGTCGACCCCGCGCGGGGGGGGAAGAGACCCAGTACTTC. It is translated as CSASRPRAGGEETQYF.

The V gene is TRBV7-9, the J gene TRBJ2-1, with TRBD2 as a possible D gene (5 bases). Per the germline V gene, CDR1 is SEHNR and CDR2 is FQNEAQ (reference sequence). V lost 3 bases to trimming and J lost 8 bases, with 8 bases between them. CDR3 length: 12 residues. The CDR3 DNA is TGTGCCAGCAGCTTTCTGGAGGATGAGCAGTTCTTC. Its translation: CASSFLEDEQFF.

This chain connects TRBV28 to TRBJ2-4; no definite D call. CDR3 length equals 13 residues. The V and J ends lost 9 bases and 0 bases respectively, with 9 bases between them. The germline V gene encodes CDR1 MDHEN and CDR2 SYDVKM. The CDR3 spells CASRASAKNIQYF. CDR3 bases: TGTGCCAGTAGAGCCTCAGCCAAAAACATTCAGTACTTC.

The chain carries TRBV20-1 and TRBJ1-1; D remains ambiguous. Trimming cost V 3 bases and J 4 bases, with 6 bases left between them. The CDR3 contains 11 residues. Germline V gives CDR1 DFQATT, CDR2 SNEGSKA (reference sequence). CDR3 nucleotide sequence: TGCAGTGCTAGGCGGGTCACTGAAGCTTTCTTT. Translated, it gives CSARRVTEAFF.

J is TRBJ2-5 and V is TRBV28; 9 bases map to TRBD1. Germline V gene sequence: CDR1 MDHEN, CDR2 SYDVKM. The CDR3 consists of 16 residues. The J segment lost 5 bases and the V segment lost 7 bases, leaving 14 bases of the junction unmatched. CDR3 nucleotide sequence: TGTGCCAGCACCTTACCGGGAACAGGGGGCTTGGAGACCCAGTACTTC. Its protein is CASTLPGTGGLETQYF.

The chain couples TRBV2 to TRBJ2-3, with D possibly matching TRBD1 (6 bases). Germline assignment: CDR1 SNHLY and CDR2 FYNNEI. The V end lost 7 bases, the J end lost 1 base, and 12 bases lay between the germline ends. The CDR3 runs to 14 residues. The CDR3 region is CASKKQGGTDTQYF. CDR3 nucleotide sequence: TGTGCCAGCAAAAAACAGGGAGGCACAGATACGCAGTATTTT.

The rearrangement links TRBV27 to TRBJ2-7; 8 nucleotides align to TRBD1. V trimming: 4 bases; J trimming: 3 bases; junction bases outside the gene matches: 8. CDR3 length: 15 amino acids. CDR1 and CDR2 from the germline V gene are MNHEY and SMNVEV (reference sequence). The CDR3 here is CASSSTETGGYEQYF. The CDR3 nucleotides are TGTGCCAGCAGTTCCACGGAAACAGGGGGCTACGAGCAGTACTTC.

The chain combines TRBV5-1 with TRBJ1-1; D is ambiguous. Looked up from germline, CDR1 is SGHRS and CDR2 is YFSETQ. Trimming removed 0 bases from V and 4 bases from J, with 7 bases in between. The length of the CDR3 is 13 residues. Here the CDR3 reads CASSLAPSTEAFF. DNA for the CDR3: TGCGCCAGCAGCTTGGCCCCTAGCACTGAAGCTTTCTTT.

The gene calls are TRBV19 and TRBJ1-2; 11 nucleotides line up with TRBD1. The V segment lost 8 bases and the J segment 2 bases; nucleotides outside the gene matches: 7. This CDR3 is built from 15 residues. The germline CDR1 and CDR2 sequences are LNHDA and SQIVND (reference sequence). The CDR3 spells CASVGWDRGNYGYTF. In nucleotides, the CDR3 is TGTGCCAGTGTCGGGTGGGACAGGGGGAACTATGGCTACACCTTC.

The CDR3 region has the DNA TGTGCCATCAGTGAGTCGCGAGACAGGGAAGAGGATGGCTACACCTTC. As protein: CAISESRDREEDGYTF. The chain links TRBV10-3 to TRBJ1-2; 7 nucleotides align to TRBD1. CDR1 is ENHRY, CDR2 SYGVKD, per germline. The J segment lost 6 bases and the V segment lost 0 bases, leaving 10 bases of the junction unmatched. This CDR3 comprises 16 residues.

The chain employs TRBV6-6 and TRBJ2-7; D gene unclear. This CDR3 has 14 residues. Trimming cost V 6 bases and J 0 bases, with 12 bases left between them. Germline-derived CDR1 and CDR2 are MNHNY and SVGAGI (reference sequence). The CDR3, as DNA: TGTGCCAGCAGCCCACGACTGAACTCCTACGAGCAGTACTTC. Protein product: CASSPRLNSYEQYF.

The chain employs TRBV6-6 and TRBJ1-2; 9 bases are a match to TRBD1. The ends lost 6 bases at V and 7 bases at J; junction bases unmatched: 3. Germline CDR1 MNHNY, CDR2 SVGAGI (reference sequence). This CDR3 has 12 residues. The CDR3 nucleotides read TGTGCCAGCAGACAGGGGGCGGGTGGCTACACCTTC. Translation: CASRQGAGGYTF.